This TCR beta chain was sequenced during a study of blood T cell repertoires in COVID-19. Study context: Material from acute and convalescent COVID-19 was sourced from the United States, Italy and Spain. From T cells, B-cell-depleted T cells, or PBMCs came the material, which was cDNA or gDNA.

Deletions cut 3 bases from V and 6 bases from J, with 23 bases between. The germline V gene has CDR1 MNHEY and CDR2 SMNVEV (reference sequence). This CDR3 has 17 amino acids. Repertoires were generated with immunoSEQ multiplex PCR, while TCRdb's copy carries only in-frame clones and drops some. The table lists 160,000 or so clones, more than 75% of them singletons, with roughly 19% in the top ten. The receptor was derived from a man in his sixties with active or convalescent COVID-19. Sequenced material: peripheral blood. This sequence joins TRBV27 and TRBJ1-1, with a weak D call TRBD1 (6 bases). The CDR3 coding sequence is TGTGCCAGCAGTTTGAGCCCGGGGAAGCGCGCAGGGGCTGAAGCTTTCTTT. Translation gives CASSLSPGKRAGAEAFF.